This T cell receptor beta chain was observed in a study of cytomegalovirus exposure and HLA in healthy donors. The PCR had 60 Vbeta and 13 Jbeta primers. Using immunoSEQ multiplex PCR, the repertoire was profiled, and TCRdb retains in-frame clones only, with some absent. The table records about 200,000 clones, 80% to 90% of them present only once. The receptor was derived from a man in his thirties or forties in good health and CMV-seronegative. Material: PBMCs.

Here the CDR3 DNA reads TGTGCCAGCAGTGCCTCGAAAGGGGGGGTGTCTGGGTCACCCCTCCACTTT. Protein: CASSASKGGVSGSPLHF. V is TRBV6-1 and J is TRBJ1-6; D is possibly TRBD1 (6 bases). The V gene's germline CDR1 is MNHNS and CDR2 SASEGT. The CDR3 contains 17 residues. Trimming cost V 4 bases and J 10 bases, with 23 bases left between them.